The T cell receptor beta chain under discussion was sequenced for a study of blood T cells in healthy people across ages. Study outcomes and limitations: Estimated diversity that came from one million T cells was considered an underestimate.

Details on this clonotype: Its antigen is unidentified.

CDR3 length equals 16 residues. The trim removed 5 bases at V and 5 bases at J, leaving 7 bases unmatched. Germline-derived CDR1 and CDR2 are SGHTA and FQGTGA. Next came a second PCR, run for roughly 6 to 11 cycles, which used a sample-barcoded 5' primer along with a J-beta primer mix. Template switching added a 12-random-nucleotide identifier to every cDNA molecule. Using its own MiXCR run on the 5' RACE reads, TCRdb lists one record per CDR3 protein. In the table there are roughly 700,000 distinct CDR3 sequences, around 25% of which are singletons. Individuals who donated were healthy Caucasians from Russia aged roughly 6 to 90. The same data also contributed to another study, on T cells of mothers and their children. Per that paper: Thymic selection molds TCR recombination output in much the same way for related pairs as for unrelated pairs.

This chain links TRBV7-3 with TRBJ2-1, with TRBD2 identical over 12 bases. Sequencing used blood. This clonotype was sampled from a boy aged 5 to 17 in good health. The CDR3 DNA is TGTGCCAGCAGCCTCACTAGCGGGGGGTCAGACAATGAGCAGTTCTTC. It yields the protein CASSLTSGGSDNEQFF.